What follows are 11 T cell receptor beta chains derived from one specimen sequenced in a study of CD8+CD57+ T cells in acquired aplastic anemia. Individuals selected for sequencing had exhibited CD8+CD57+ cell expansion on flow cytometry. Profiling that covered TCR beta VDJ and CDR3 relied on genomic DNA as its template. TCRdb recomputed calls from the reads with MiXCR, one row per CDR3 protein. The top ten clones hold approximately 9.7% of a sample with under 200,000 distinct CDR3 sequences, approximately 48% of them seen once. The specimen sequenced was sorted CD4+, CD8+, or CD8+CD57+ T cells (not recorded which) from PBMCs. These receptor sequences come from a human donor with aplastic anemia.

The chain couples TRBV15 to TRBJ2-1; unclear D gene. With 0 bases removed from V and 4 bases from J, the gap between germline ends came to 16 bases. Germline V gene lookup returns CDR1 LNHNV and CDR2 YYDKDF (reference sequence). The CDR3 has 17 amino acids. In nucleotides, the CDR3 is TGTGCCACCAGCAGAGATCTTAGGCCTGGACGGTACAATGAGCAGTTCTTC. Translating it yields CATSRDLRPGRYNEQFF. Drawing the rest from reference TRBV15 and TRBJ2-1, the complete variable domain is DAMVIQNPRYQVTQFGKPVTLSCSQTLNHNVMYWYQQKSSQAPKLLFHYYDKDFNNEADTPDNFQSRRPNTSFCFLDIRSPGLGDTAMYLCATSRDLRPGRYNEQFFGPGTRLTVL.

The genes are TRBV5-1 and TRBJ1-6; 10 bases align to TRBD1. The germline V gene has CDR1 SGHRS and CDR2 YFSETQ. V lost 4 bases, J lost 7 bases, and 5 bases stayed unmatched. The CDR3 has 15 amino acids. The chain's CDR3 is CASSGGTGVNSPLHF. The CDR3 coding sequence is TGCGCCAGCAGCGGGGGGACAGGGGTGAATTCACCCCTCCACTTT.

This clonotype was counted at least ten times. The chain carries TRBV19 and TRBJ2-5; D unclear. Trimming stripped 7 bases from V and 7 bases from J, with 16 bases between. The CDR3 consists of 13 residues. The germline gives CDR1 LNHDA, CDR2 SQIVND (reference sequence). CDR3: CASTGQFKGTQYF. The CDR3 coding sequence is TGTGCCAGTACGGGCCAATTTAAGGGGACCCAGTACTTC.

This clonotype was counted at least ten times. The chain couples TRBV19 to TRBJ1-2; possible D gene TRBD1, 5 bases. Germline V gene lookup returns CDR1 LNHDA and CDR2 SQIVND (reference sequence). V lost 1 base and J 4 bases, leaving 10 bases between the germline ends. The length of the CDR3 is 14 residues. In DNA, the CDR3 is TGTGCCAGTAGTATAGGAGGGGCAGCCTATGGCTACACCTTC. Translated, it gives CASSIGGAAYGYTF.

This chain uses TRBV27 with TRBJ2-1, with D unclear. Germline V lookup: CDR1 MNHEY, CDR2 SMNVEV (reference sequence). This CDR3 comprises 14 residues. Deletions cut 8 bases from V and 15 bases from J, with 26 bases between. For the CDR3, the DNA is TGTGCCAGCCAAGAGAGCTCGTGGGGTTTCCGAACGTTCTTC. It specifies CASQESSWGFRTFF.

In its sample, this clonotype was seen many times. The CDR3 coding sequence is TGTGCCAGCAGCCCAGGTCAGACCGAGCAGTACTTC. It codes for CASSPGQTEQYF. The V call is TRBV5-4, the J call TRBJ2-7; D gene uncertain. This CDR3 spans 12 amino acids. The V gene lost 4 bases and the J gene lost 6 bases, with 11 bases spanning the gap. Looked up from germline, CDR1 is SGHNT and CDR2 is YYREEE (reference sequence).

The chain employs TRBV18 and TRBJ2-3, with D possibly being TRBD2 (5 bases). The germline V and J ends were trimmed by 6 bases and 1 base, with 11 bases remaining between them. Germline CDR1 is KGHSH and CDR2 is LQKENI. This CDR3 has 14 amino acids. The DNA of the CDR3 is TGTGCCAGCTCCCAGAGCGGTCGCACAGATACGCAGTATTTT. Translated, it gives CASSQSGRTDTQYF.

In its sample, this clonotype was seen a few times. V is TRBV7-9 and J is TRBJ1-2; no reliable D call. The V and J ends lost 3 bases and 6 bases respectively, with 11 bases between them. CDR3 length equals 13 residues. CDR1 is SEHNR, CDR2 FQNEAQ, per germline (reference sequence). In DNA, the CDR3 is TGTGCCAGCAGCTTCCCGAATTCGGATGGCTACACCTTC. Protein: CASSFPNSDGYTF.

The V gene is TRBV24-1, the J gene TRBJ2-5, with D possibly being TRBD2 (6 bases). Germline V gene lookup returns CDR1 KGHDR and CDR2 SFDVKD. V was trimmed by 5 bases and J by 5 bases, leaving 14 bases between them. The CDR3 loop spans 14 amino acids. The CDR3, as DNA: TGTGCCACCAGTGTCAACCGGGAGCGGGAGACCCAGTACTTC. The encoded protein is CATSVNRERETQYF.

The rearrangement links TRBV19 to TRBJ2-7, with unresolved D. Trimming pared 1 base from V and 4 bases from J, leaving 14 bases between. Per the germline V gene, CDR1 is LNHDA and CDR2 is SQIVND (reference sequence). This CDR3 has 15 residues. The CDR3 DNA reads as TGTGCCAGTAGTATAGCCGTCGGAAGGATTTACGAGCAGTACTTC. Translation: CASSIAVGRIYEQYF.

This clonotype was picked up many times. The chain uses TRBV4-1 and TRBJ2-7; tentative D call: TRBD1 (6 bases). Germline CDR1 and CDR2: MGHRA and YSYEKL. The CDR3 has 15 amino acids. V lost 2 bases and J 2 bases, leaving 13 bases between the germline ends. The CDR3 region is CASSQPGTRPYEQYF. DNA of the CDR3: TGCGCCAGCAGCCAACCCGGGACAAGGCCCTACGAGCAGTACTTC.